This T cell receptor beta chain emerged from a study of blood T cell repertoires in COVID-19. The overall study: Some COVID-19 samples were acute and others convalescent; all came from the United States, Italy and Spain. PBMCs, B-cell-depleted T cells, or T cells provided the cDNA or gDNA that made up the material.

Per the original data handling: By means of reference gene primer amplification, nucleated cell counts were estimated. Repertoires were generated with immunoSEQ multiplex PCR, while TCRdb's copy carries only in-frame clones and drops some. V and J calls and clone size are as listed in that table; D and trimming were resolved from the DNA. The table has roughly 110,000 clones, under 95% seen once. This CDR3 region has 14 residues. Germline CDR1 is SGHAT and CDR2 is FQDESV (reference sequence). V was trimmed by 5 bases and J by 6 bases, leaving 13 bases between them. This chain links TRBV11-1 with TRBJ1-4; D is perhaps TRBD1 (6 bases). The receptor was derived from a young woman with acute or convalescent COVID-19. Sequences were obtained from peripheral blood. The CDR3 loop reads CASSDRQEYEKLFF. The CDR3 DNA sequence: TGTGCCAGCAGCGACAGACAGGAATATGAAAAACTGTTTTTT.